The sequence of this TCR beta chain was determined in a study of blood T cell repertoires in COVID-19. For the study at large: Samples representing acute and convalescent COVID-19 were sourced from the United States, Italy and Spain. T cells, B-cell-depleted T cells, or PBMCs supplied cDNA or gDNA.

Per the authors' pipeline: Amplification with reference gene primers provided the estimates of nucleated cell counts. The method was immunoSEQ multiplex PCR; TCRdb's version includes in-frame clones alone and lacks a portion of them. From that table come the V and J calls and clone size; the DNA was used to work out D and trimming. The sample contains some 270,000 clones, over 80% of which appear only once. Germline CDR1 reads SEHNR; CDR2 reads FQNEAQ (reference sequence). The CDR3 has 15 amino acids. The trim removed 5 bases at V and 6 bases at J, leaving 7 bases unmatched. This clonotype was sampled from a woman in her thirties or forties who had recovered from COVID-19. Sequenced material: peripheral blood. The V call is TRBV7-9, the J call TRBJ2-1, with 10 bases aligning to TRBD2. The CDR3 sequence is CASSVSGGAGNEQFF. CDR3 nucleotide sequence: TGTGCCAGCAGCGTCAGCGGGGGGGCCGGCAATGAGCAGTTCTTC.